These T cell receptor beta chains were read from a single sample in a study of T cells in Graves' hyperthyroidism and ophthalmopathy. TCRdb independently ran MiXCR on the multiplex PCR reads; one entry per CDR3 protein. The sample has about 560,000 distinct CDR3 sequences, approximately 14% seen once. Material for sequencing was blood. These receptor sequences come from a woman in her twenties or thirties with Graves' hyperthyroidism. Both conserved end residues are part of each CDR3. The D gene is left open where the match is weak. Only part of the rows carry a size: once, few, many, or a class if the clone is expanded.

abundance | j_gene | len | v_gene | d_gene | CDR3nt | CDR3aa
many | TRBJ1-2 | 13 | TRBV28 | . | TGTGCCAGCAGTACGGGTGTATACTATGGCTACACCTTC | CASSTGVYYGYTF
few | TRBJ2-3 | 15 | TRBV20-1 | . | TGCAGTGCTAGCGACGCACGGGGCCCCACAGATACGCAGTATTTT | CSASDARGPTDTQYF
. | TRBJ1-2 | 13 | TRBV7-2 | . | TGTGCCAGCAGCCCTCAACAGAAATATGGCTACACCTTC | CASSPQQKYGYTF
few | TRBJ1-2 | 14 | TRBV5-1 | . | TGCGCCAGCAGCTTGGAGCGGTCTATTTATGGCTACACCTTC | CASSLERSIYGYTF
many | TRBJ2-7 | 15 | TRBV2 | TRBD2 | TGTGCCAGCAGTGGAGGGCAGGGAGGGGACTACGAGCAGTACTTC | CASSGGQGGDYEQYF
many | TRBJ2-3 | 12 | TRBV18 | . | TGTGCCAGCTCACCTCAGACAGATACGCAGTATTTT | CASSPQTDTQYF
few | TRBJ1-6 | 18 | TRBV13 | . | TGTGCCAGCAGCCAAAACCCGGGTGCAGGGCACGGATATTCACCCCTCCACTTT | CASSQNPGAGHGYSPLHF
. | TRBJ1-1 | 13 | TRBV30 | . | TGTGCCTGGAGTGCCCAGGAGAACACTGAAGCTTTCTTT | CAWSAQENTEAFF
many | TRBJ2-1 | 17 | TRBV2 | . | TGTGCCAGCAGTACTGACGCCCAGTTAAAGTTTTTGCATGAGCAGTTCTTC | CASSTDAQLKFLHEQFF
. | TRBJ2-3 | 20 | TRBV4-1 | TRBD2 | TGCGCCAGCAGTCTACAAGTTGGTAGCGGGAGGGCCGTAAAGACAGATACGCAGTATTTT | CASSLQVGSGRAVKTDTQYF
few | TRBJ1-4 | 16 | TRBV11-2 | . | TGTGCCAGCAGCCCACCCTCGGGGGCGCCTAATGAAAAACTGTTTTTT | CASSPPSGAPNEKLFF
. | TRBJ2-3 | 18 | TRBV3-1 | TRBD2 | TGTGCCAGCAGCCAAGGTTCCCTAGCGGGAGCTGCCACAGATACGCAGTATTTT | CASSQGSLAGAATDTQYF
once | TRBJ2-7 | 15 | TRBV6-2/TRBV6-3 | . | TGTGCCAGCAGTTACTTGGGTCAGTGGGACAATGAGCAGTACTTC | CASSYLGQWDNEQYF
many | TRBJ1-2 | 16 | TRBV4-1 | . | TGCGCCAGCAGCCAAGAGGCGAGCCTAGATTACTATGGCTACACCTTC | CASSQEASLDYYGYTF
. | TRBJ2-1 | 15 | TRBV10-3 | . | TGTGCCATCAGTGAGTCTTTTGAGGGGGTGAATGAGCAGTTCTTC | CAISESFEGVNEQFF
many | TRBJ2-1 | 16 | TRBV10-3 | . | TGTGCCATCAGTGAGAGAGTCTCGGGAGATGGGAATGAGCAGTTCTTC | CAISERVSGDGNEQFF
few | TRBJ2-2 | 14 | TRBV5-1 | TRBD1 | TGCGCCAGCAGCACCGACAGGGTTGGCGGGGAGCTGTTTTTT | CASSTDRVGGELFF
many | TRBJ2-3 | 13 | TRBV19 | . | TGTGCCAGTACCCGGACAGCCACAGATACGCAGTATTTT | CASTRTATDTQYF
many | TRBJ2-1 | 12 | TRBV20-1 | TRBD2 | TGCAGTGCCCCTCGGGGGGGCGATGAGCAGTTCTTC | CSAPRGGDEQFF
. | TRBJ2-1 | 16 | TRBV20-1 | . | TGCAGTGCTAGAGACCTCTGGGGGGTTACGTCCAATGAGCAGTTCTTC | CSARDLWGVTSNEQFF
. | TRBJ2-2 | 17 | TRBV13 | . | TGTGCCAGCAGCTTAGGCCCCACTAGGACGGGCACCGGGGAGCTGTTTTTT | CASSLGPTRTGTGELFF
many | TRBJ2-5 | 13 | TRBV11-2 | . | TGTGCCAGCAGCTTAGCCATCCAAGAGACCCAGTACTTC | CASSLAIQETQYF
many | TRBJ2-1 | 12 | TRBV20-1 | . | TGCAGTGCTAGAGAGTTAAACAATGAGCAGTTCTTC | CSARELNNEQFF
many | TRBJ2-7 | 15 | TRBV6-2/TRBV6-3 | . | TGTGCCAGCAGCAACAGGGCCAGCTATTCGGACGAGCAGTACTTC | CASSNRASYSDEQYF
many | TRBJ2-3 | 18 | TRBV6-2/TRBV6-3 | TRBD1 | TGTGCCAGCAGTTTCCAAACCGGACAGGGGGCGGGCACAGATACGCAGTATTTT | CASSFQTGQGAGTDTQYF
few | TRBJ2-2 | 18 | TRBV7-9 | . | TGTGCCAGCAGCTTAGTCTGGCCGTGGGATACGAAAACCGGGGAGCTGTTTTTT | CASSLVWPWDTKTGELFF
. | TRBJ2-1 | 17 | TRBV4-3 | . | TGCGCCAGCAGTCTTTCGCCCGGCCTCAGCTCCTACAATGAGCAGTTCTTC | CASSLSPGLSSYNEQFF
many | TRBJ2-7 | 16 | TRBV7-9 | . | TGTGCCAGCAGCTCTCCGCCAGCGGAGAGCTCCTACGAGCAGTACTTC | CASSSPPAESSYEQYF
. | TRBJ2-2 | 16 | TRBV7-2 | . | TGTGCCCCAGAACGGGGCAGCGGGTGGAACACCGGGGAGCTGTTTTTT | CAPERGSGWNTGELFF
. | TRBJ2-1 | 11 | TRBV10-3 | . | TGTGCCATCAGCCGGGACCACGAGCAGTTCTTC | CAISRDHEQFF
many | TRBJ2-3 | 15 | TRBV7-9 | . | TGTGCCAGCAGCCCAAAGACTAGGATCACAGATACGCAGTATTTT | CASSPKTRITDTQYF
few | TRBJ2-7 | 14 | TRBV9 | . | TGTGCCAGCAGCGTTTCAGCGACAACCTACGAGCAGTACTTC | CASSVSATTYEQYF
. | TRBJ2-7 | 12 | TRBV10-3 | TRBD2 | TGTGCCATCAAGGCTAGCGGGAACGAGCAGTACTTC | CAIKASGNEQYF
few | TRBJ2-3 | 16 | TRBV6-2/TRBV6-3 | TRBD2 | TGTGCCAGCAGTTACTCTGGATTAGCGGGCTCAGATACGCAGTATTTT | CASSYSGLAGSDTQYF
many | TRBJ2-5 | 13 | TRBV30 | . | TGTGCCTGGAGTCGTCAGGTGGAGGAGACCCAGTACTTC | CAWSRQVEETQYF
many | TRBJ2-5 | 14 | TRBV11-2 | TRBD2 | TGTGCCAGCAGCTTAGAGGGGACTACTAAGACCCAGTACTTC | CASSLEGTTKTQYF
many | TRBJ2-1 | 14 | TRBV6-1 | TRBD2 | TGTGCCAGCACTACTAGCGGGGACTACAATGAGCAGTTCTTC | CASTTSGDYNEQFF
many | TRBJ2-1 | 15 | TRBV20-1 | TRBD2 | TGCAGTGCTGCGCTAGGACTAGCTGCTAACAATGAGCAGTTCTTC | CSAALGLAANNEQFF
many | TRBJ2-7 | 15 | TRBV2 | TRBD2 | TGTGCCAGCAGAGTTTCTAGCGGGAGGGATAACGAGCAGTACTTC | CASRVSSGRDNEQYF
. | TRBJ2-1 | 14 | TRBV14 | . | TGTGCCAGCAGCCACCAGGGGTCCTACAATGAGCAGTTCTTC | CASSHQGSYNEQFF
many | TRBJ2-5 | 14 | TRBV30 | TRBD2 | TGTGCCTGGAGTGTACTGTCTAGCGGAGTTTCCCAGTACTTC | CAWSVLSSGVSQYF
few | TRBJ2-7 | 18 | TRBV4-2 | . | TGTGCCAGCAGCCAAGATATGGTTGGGGCAGTCCGAGCCTACGAGCAGTACTTC | CASSQDMVGAVRAYEQYF
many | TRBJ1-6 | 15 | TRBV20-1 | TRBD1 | TGCAGTGCTGATTCCCGGACAGGGACAAATTCACCCCTCCACTTT | CSADSRTGTNSPLHF
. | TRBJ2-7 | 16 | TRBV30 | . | TGTGCCTGGAGTTTAAAGACAGGCGCAAGCTCCTACGAGCAGTACTTC | CAWSLKTGASSYEQYF
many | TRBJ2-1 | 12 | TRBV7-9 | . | TGTGCCAGCAGCCCGGGCATCAATGAGCAGTTCTTC | CASSPGINEQFF
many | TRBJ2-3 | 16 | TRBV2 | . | TGTGCCAGCAGTGGTTTTAGCGGCATAGGAACAGATACGCAGTATTTT | CASSGFSGIGTDTQYF
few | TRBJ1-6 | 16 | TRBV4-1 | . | TGCGCCAGCAGCCAAGGCGGCCCAGGGAGTAATTCACCCCTCCACTTT | CASSQGGPGSNSPLHF
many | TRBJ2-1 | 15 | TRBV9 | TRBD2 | TGTGCCAGCAGCGTAGGAAGCGGGAGGGACAATGAGCAGTTCTTC | CASSVGSGRDNEQFF
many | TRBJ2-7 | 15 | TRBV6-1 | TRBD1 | TGTGCCAGCAGTCCCCGGGACAGGCATTCCTACGAGCAGTACTTC | CASSPRDRHSYEQYF
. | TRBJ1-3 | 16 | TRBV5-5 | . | TGTGCCAGCAGCTTCATTTCTATGGCCTCTGGAAACACCATATATTTT | CASSFISMASGNTIYF
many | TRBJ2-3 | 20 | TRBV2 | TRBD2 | TGTGCCAGCAGCACTCGAGGGACTAGCGGGGGGGCTCCTAGCACAGATACGCAGTATTTT | CASSTRGTSGGAPSTDTQYF
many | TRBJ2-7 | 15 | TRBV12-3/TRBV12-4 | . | TGTGCCAGCAGTCAAGGGGCAATAGAGACCTACGAGCAGTACTTC | CASSQGAIETYEQYF
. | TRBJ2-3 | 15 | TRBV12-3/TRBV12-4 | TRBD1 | TGTGCCAGCAGTGATTCGGGACAGGGTAAGGATACGCAGTATTTT | CASSDSGQGKDTQYF
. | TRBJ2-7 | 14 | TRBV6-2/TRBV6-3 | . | TGTGCCACCCCCGGGGCGGGAAACGCCTACGAGCAGTACTTC | CATPGAGNAYEQYF
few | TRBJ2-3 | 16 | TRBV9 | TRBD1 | TGTGCCAGCAGCAATCGACAGGGGCCTTTGTCAGATACGCAGTATTTT | CASSNRQGPLSDTQYF
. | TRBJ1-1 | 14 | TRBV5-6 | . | TGTGCCAGCAGCTTTGGGATGGACTCGACCGGAGCTTTCTTT | CASSFGMDSTGAFF
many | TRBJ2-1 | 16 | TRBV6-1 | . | TGTGCCAGCAGTGAAAGTTGGCAAACCTCCTACAATGAGCAGTTCTTC | CASSESWQTSYNEQFF